The 9 T cell receptor beta chains below were found in one sample sequenced in a study of spatial heterogeneity in lung cancer. Time point denoted: sample taken at primary tumor resection. From the 5' RACE reads, TCRdb called clonotypes with MiXCR, one entry per CDR3 protein. The sample gives 30,000 to 45,000 distinct CDR3 sequences, more than 7% of which show up once; approximately 30% is in the top ten. The specimen comprised PBMCs, sampled at surgery. The source of these receptors is a female donor with early-stage non-small cell lung cancer.

The chain recombines TRBV6-6 with TRBJ2-3; 7 bases are a match to TRBD2. CDR3 length: 14 residues. V gave up 6 bases and J gave up 0 bases; unmatched junction bases: 3. Germline loops: CDR1 MNHNY, CDR2 SVGAGI (reference sequence). The CDR3 reads CASRPGGSTDTQYF. CDR3 DNA sequence: TGTGCCAGCAGACCGGGAGGCAGCACAGATACGCAGTATTTT.

The chain's CDR3 is CASSRRGAGTGELFF. The CDR3 DNA reads as TGTGCCAGCAGCCGAAGGGGAGCGGGGACCGGGGAGCTGTTTTTT. V is TRBV28 and J is TRBJ2-2, with 7 bases identical to TRBD2. This CDR3 contains 15 residues. V lost 6 bases and J lost 5; bases outside the gene matches: 9. Germline CDR1 and CDR2: MDHEN and SYDVKM.

This clonotype was counted ten times or more. The rearrangement joins TRBV19 to TRBJ1-2, with a possible D match to TRBD1 (5 bases). The V and J ends lost 5 bases and 1 base respectively, with 14 bases between them. This CDR3 comprises 15 residues. Germline V gene sequence: CDR1 LNHDA, CDR2 SQIVND (reference sequence). The chain's CDR3 is CASSQIGDFNYGYTF. CDR3 DNA sequence: TGTGCCAGTAGTCAGATAGGGGACTTTAACTATGGCTACACCTTC.

The rearrangement links TRBV15 to TRBJ2-7; D uncertain. Trimming removed 0 bases at V and 2 bases at J, with 5 bases between. There are 13 residues in the CDR3. CDR1 is LNHNV and CDR2 is YYDKDF in the germline V gene (reference sequence). The CDR3 nucleotides read TGTGCCACCAGCAGAGATAGGACCTACGAGCAGTACTTC. Translation gives CATSRDRTYEQYF.

In its sample, this clonotype was seen many times. This chain links TRBV27 with TRBJ2-1; no clear D. V was clipped by 0 bases and J by 4 bases, with 7 bases between them. CDR1 and CDR2 from the germline V gene are MNHEY and SMNVEV (reference sequence). The CDR3 runs to 14 residues. The CDR3 region is CASSLSALYNEQFF. CDR3 DNA sequence: TGTGCCAGCAGTTTATCGGCTTTGTACAATGAGCAGTTCTTC.

This clonotype was counted a few times. The rearrangement uses TRBV5-6 and TRBJ2-1, with 14 bases that match TRBD2. Germline V gene data show CDR1 as SGHDT and CDR2 as YYEEEE. The V and J ends lost 0 bases and 2 bases, in that order; junction bases with no gene match: 4. This CDR3 spans 18 amino acids. The CDR3 loop reads CASSLGLAGGPPYNEQFF. The CDR3 nucleotides are TGTGCCAGCAGCTTGGGACTAGCGGGGGGGCCCCCCTACAATGAGCAGTTCTTC.

The chain employs TRBV20-1 and TRBJ2-1, with D perhaps matching TRBD1 or TRBD2 (5 bases each). Germline V lookup: CDR1 DFQATT, CDR2 SNEGSKA (reference sequence). Trimming took 5 bases from V and 3 from J, leaving 17 bases between them. The CDR3 is 15 amino acids. Here the CDR3 DNA reads TGCAGTGCTGATCCGCGGGTTGGGGGCTACAATGAGCAGTTCTTC. It codes for CSADPRVGGYNEQFF.

Remarks on this clonotype: With a much larger clone just one base away, this may be a read error. The V gene is TRBV6-2 or TRBV6-3, the J gene TRBJ2-7; 13 positions match TRBD2. CDR1 is MNHEY and CDR2 is SVGEGT in the germline V gene. The CDR3 is 14 amino acids. V shed 8 bases, J shed 12 bases, and the junction held 13 bases outside the gene matches. In DNA, the CDR3 is TGTGCCAGCGGTCGCACCGGGACTAGCGGGGTTCGGTACTTC. Translating gives CASGRTGTSGVRYF.

V gene TRBV19 combines with J gene TRBJ2-1; D might be TRBD1 or TRBD2, each matching 6 bases. The V and J ends lost 0 bases and 3 bases respectively, with 15 bases between them. Germline V gene lookup returns CDR1 LNHDA and CDR2 SQIVND (reference sequence). The CDR3 runs 17 residues. This CDR3 is CASSIDFPGAGYNEQFF. The CDR3 region has the DNA TGTGCCAGTAGTATAGATTTCCCGGGGGCGGGCTACAATGAGCAGTTCTTC.